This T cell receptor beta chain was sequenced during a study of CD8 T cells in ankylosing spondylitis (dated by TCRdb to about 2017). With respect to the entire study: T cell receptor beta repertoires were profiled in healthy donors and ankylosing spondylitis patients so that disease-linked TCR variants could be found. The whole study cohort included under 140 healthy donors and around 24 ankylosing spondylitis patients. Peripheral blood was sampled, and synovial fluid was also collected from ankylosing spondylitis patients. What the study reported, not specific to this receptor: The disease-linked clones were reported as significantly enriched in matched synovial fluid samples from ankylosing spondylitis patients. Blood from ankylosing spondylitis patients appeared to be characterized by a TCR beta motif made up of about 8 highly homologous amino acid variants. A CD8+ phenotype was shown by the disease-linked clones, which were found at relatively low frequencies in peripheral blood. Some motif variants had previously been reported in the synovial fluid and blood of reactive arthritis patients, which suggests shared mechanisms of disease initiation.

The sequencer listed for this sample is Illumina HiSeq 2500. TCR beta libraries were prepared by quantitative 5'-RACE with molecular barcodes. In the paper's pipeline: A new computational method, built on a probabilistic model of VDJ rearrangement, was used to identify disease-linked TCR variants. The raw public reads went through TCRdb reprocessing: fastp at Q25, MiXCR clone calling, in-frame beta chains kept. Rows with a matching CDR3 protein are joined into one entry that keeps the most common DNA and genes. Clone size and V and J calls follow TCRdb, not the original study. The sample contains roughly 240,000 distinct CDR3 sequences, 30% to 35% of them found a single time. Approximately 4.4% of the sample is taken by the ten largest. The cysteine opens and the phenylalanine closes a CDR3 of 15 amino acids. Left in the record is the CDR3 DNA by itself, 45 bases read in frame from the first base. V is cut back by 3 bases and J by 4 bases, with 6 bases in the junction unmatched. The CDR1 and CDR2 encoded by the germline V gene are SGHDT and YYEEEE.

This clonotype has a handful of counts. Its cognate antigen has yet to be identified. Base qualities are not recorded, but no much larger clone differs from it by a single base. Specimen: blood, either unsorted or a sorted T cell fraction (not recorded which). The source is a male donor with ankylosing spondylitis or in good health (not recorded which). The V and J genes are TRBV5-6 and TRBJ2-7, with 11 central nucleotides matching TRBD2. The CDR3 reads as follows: CASSSPTSGEYEQYF. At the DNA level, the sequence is TGTGCCAGCAGCTCCCCGACTAGCGGGGAGTACGAGCAGTACTTC.